Below are 13 T cell receptor beta chains sequenced from a single sample in a study of cytomegalovirus exposure and HLA in healthy donors listed by TCRdb under 2017. To prepare the library, the immunoSEQ multiplex PCR assay was applied. For the multiplex PCR, a mixture combining 60 forward primers for TCR Vbeta segments and 13 reverse primers for TCR Jbeta segments was used. What TCRdb holds here is the immuneACCESS table cut down to in-frame rearrangements. Part of the clones is not present; checked against another copy, under half of the missing clones reflect an unresolved V gene, and the others are unexplained. The sample contains over 140,000 clones, approximately 82% of them found a single time. The top ten clonotypes cover 1.4% of the sample. Sequenced: PBMCs. The receptor set was obtained from a man aged 25-45 years in good health and CMV-seropositive.

The rearrangement links TRBV7-6 to TRBJ1-1; no reliable D call. Trimming shortened V by 1 base and J by 7 bases, and 13 bases separated the two germline ends. The CDR3 covers 14 residues. The germline V gene encodes CDR1 SGHVS and CDR2 FNYEAQ. This CDR3 reads CASSLVLRGDEAFF. CDR3 nucleotides: TGTGCCAGCAGCTTAGTTTTGCGGGGAGATGAAGCTTTCTTT.

This chain uses TRBV6-5 with TRBJ2-7; TRBD2 agrees at 13 bases. The CDR3 is made up of 16 amino acids. CDR1 is MNHEY, CDR2 SVGAGI, per germline. V dropped 4 bases and J dropped 6; count of bases not matched to a gene: 9. CDR3 sequence: CASSWTGTSGAGEQYF. CDR3 coding DNA: TGTGCCAGCAGTTGGACCGGGACTAGCGGGGCGGGCGAGCAGTACTTC.

This clone has only one observation. V gene TRBV2 combines with J gene TRBJ2-1, with 14 bases lining up with TRBD2. Germline V gene sequence: CDR1 SNHLY, CDR2 FYNNEI. This CDR3 is 15 amino acids long. The junction had 8 bases not matched to a gene; V was cut back by 7 bases and J by 9 bases. The CDR3 region has the DNA TGTGCCAGCAAATGGACTAGCGGGAGGTCGGGTGAGCAGTTCTTC. Translating gives CASKWTSGRSGEQFF. The full variable domain, in which reference TRBV2 and TRBJ2-1 provide the parts outside the CDR3, is EPEVTQTPSHQVTQMGQEVILRCVPISNHLYFYWYRQILGQKVEFLVSFYNNEISEKSEIFDDQFSVERPDGSNFTLKIRSTKLEDSAMYFCASKWTSGRSGEQFFGPGTRLTVL.

This clone has more than one count but fewer than ten. This chain joins TRBV27 and TRBJ1-4; 8 nucleotides align to TRBD1. The junction had 10 bases not matched to a gene; V was cut back by 2 bases and J by 11 bases. The CDR3 runs to 15 residues. Germline lookup yields CDR1 MNHEY and CDR2 SMNVEV (reference sequence). The CDR3, as DNA: TGTGCCAGCAGTTTAGGCGGACAGGGTAGGGGGAAACTGTTTTTT. It codes for CASSLGGQGRGKLFF.

This chain joins TRBV2 and TRBJ2-7, with TRBD2 matching 9 bases. Germline V gene lookup returns CDR1 SNHLY and CDR2 FYNNEI. The length of the CDR3 is 15 residues. V shed 2 bases and J 2 bases; nucleotides not matched to a gene: 4. CDR3 protein: CASSESGGGAYEQYF. The CDR3 DNA reads TGTGCCAGCAGTGAATCGGGCGGGGGGGCCTACGAGCAGTACTTC.

This chain joins TRBV27 and TRBJ1-2; no definite D call. CDR1 and CDR2 (germline): MNHEY, SMNVEV (reference sequence). Trimming took 3 bases from V and 2 from J, leaving 13 bases between them. The CDR3 consists of 15 residues. DNA for the CDR3: TGTGCCAGCAGTTTCGGGATCCGGAGCAACTATGGCTACACCTTC. Protein sequence: CASSFGIRSNYGYTF.

This chain joins TRBV5-1 and TRBJ2-7, with a weak D call TRBD2 (5 bases). The V and J ends lost 2 bases and 3 bases respectively, with 9 bases between them. Germline loops: CDR1 SGHRS, CDR2 YFSETQ. The CDR3 covers 13 residues. CDR3 bases: TGCGCCAGCAGCTTCCCCGAGGGCTACGAGCAGTACTTC. This translates into CASSFPEGYEQYF.

The chain combines TRBV5-4 with TRBJ1-2; TRBD1 matches at 12 bases. The CDR3 runs 16 residues. Germline CDR1 SGHNT, CDR2 YYREEE (reference sequence). V dropped 4 bases and J dropped 1; count of bases not matched to a gene: 5. The CDR3 DNA reads TGTGCCAGCAGCAAGGGACAGGGGGCGGATAACTATGGCTACACCTTC. It translates to CASSKGQGADNYGYTF. The whole variable domain, filled in from reference TRBV5-4 and TRBJ1-2, reads ETGVTQSPTHLIKTRGQQVTLRCSSQSGHNTVSWYQQALGQGPQFIFQYYREEENGRGNFPPRFSGLQFPNYSSELNVNALELDDSALYLCASSKGQGADNYGYTFGSGTRLTVV.

This clone is deemed medium-sized. The same CDR3 also results from other DNA sequences found in this sample. The rearrangement uses TRBV7-6 and TRBJ2-7; tentatively, D is TRBD2 (5 bases). This CDR3 has 15 residues. The germline gives CDR1 SGHVS, CDR2 FNYEAQ. V was shortened by 2 bases and J by 0 bases, with 11 bases between the two germline ends. CDR3 sequence reads: CASSLLGEDSYEQYF. In DNA form, the CDR3 reads TGTGCCAGCAGCTTACTGGGAGAGGACTCCTACGAGCAGTACTTC.

V usage is TRBV6-5 and J usage is TRBJ1-6; 7 bases line up with TRBD1. This CDR3 has 16 amino acids. CDR1 MNHEY and CDR2 SVGAGI come from the germline V gene. With 2 bases clipped from V and 7 bases from J, the junction kept 8 bases outside the gene matches. CDR3 sequence reads: CASSYDPTGRNSPLHF. In DNA, the CDR3 is TGTGCCAGCAGTTACGATCCGACAGGGAGAAATTCACCCCTCCACTTT.

The rearrangement links TRBV29-1 to TRBJ2-1; TRBD2 aligns across 10 bases. The CDR3 is 14 amino acids. The V and J ends lost 7 bases and 4 bases, in that order; junction bases with no gene match: 7. Germline V gene data show CDR1 as SQVTM and CDR2 as ANQGSEA. The chain's CDR3 is CSGAKREGYNEQFF. The CDR3 DNA sequence: TGCAGCGGGGCCAAGCGGGAGGGGTACAATGAGCAGTTCTTC.

The chain carries TRBV6-5 and TRBJ1-1, with 9 bases fitting TRBD1. CDR3 length: 14 residues. Germline V gene sequence: CDR1 MNHEY, CDR2 SVGAGI. Trimming cost V 5 bases and J 0 bases; bases outside gene matches: 1. DNA for the CDR3: TGTGCCAGCAGTCGGGACAGGGTGAACACTGAAGCTTTCTTT. Translated, it gives CASSRDRVNTEAFF.

The chain has TRBV4-2 and TRBJ1-1; a weak D match, TRBD1 (6 bases). V lost 1 base and J lost 2, with 11 bases in between. The CDR3 extends over 15 amino acids. Germline V gene data show CDR1 as LGHNA and CDR2 as YNFKEQ. CDR3 in DNA: TGTGCCAGCAGCCAAGCGGACAGAAGAAACACTGAAGCTTTCTTT. Amino acid sequence: CASSQADRRNTEAFF.